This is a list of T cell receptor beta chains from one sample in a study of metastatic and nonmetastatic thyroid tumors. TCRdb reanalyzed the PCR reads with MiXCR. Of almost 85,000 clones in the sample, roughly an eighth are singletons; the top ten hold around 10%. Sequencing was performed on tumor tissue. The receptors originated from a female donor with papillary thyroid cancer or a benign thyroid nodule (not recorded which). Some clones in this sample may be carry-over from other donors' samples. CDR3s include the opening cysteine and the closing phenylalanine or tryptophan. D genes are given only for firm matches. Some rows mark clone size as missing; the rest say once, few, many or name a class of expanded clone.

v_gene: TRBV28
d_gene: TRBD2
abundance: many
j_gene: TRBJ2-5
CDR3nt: TGTGCCAGCAGTCCCCACGGGGGGGATCGGGAGACCCAGTACTTC
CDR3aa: CASSPHGGDRETQYF

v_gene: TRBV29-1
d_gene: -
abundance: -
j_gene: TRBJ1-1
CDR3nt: TGCAGCGTTGGTCGATGGCACGAAGCTTTCTTT
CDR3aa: CSVGRWHEAFF

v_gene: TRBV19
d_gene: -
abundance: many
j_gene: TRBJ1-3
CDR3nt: TGTGCCAGTAGTACCGGAGGGGGGCAGGGCTCTGGAAACACCATATATTTT
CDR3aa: CASSTGGGQGSGNTIYF

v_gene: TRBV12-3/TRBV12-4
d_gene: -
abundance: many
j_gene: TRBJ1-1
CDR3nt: TGTGCCAGCAGTCCCCTTTTTAGGAAGAACACTGAAGCTTTCTTT
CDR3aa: CASSPLFRKNTEAFF

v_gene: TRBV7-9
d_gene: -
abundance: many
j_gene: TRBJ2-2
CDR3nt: TGTGCCAGCAGCTTTACAGGGCCCGGGGAGCTGTTTTTT
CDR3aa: CASSFTGPGELFF

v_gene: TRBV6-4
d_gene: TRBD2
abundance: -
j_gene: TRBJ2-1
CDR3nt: TGTGCCAGCAGCCGGGAGGGGTACAATGAGCAGTTCTTC
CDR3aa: CASSREGYNEQFF

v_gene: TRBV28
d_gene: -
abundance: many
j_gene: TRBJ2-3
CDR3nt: TGTGCCAGCAGTTTATGGTCTAGCGAGAACCGGGGAAATACGCAGTATTTT
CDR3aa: CASSLWSSENRGNTQYF

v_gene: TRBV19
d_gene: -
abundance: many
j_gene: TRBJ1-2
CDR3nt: TGTGCCAGTAGTATGTACCGGGGGGGGGATGGCTACACCTTC
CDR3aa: CASSMYRGGDGYTF

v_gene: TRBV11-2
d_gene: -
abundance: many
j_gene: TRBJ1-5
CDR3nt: TGTGCCAGCAGCTTAGATGTGGGTAGCAATCAGCCCCAGCATTTT
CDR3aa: CASSLDVGSNQPQHF

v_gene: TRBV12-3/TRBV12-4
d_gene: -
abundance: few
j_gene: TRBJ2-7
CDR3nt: TGTGCCAGCAGTCCTGGCTTCAGCCCCTACGAGCAGTACTTC
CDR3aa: CASSPGFSPYEQYF

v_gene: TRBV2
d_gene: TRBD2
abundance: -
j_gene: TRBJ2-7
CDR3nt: TGTGCCAGCAGTGCATATACAGGTGAGCGGGAAACCTACGAGCAGTACTTC
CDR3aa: CASSAYTGERETYEQYF

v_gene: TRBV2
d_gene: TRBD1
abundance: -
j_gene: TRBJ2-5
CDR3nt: TGTGCCAGCAGTGGGGACAGGCAAGGGACCCGGTACTTC
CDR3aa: CASSGDRQGTRYF

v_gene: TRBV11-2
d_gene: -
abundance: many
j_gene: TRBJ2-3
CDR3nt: TGTGCCAGCAGCCGCGATATTTGGACAAGCACAGATACGCAGTATTTT
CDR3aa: CASSRDIWTSTDTQYF

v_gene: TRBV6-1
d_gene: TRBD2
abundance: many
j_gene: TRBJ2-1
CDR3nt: TGTGCCAGCAGTGGCGGGAGGGCCATAAATGAGCAGTTCTTC
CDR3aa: CASSGGRAINEQFF

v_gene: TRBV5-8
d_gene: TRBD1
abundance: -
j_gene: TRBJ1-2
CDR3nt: TGTGCCAGCAGTACTAACCAACAGGGGGCGGGCTATGGCTACACCTTC
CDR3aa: CASSTNQQGAGYGYTF

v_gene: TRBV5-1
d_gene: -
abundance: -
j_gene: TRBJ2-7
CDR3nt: TGCGCCAGCAGCTTGGCCGGTGTGGGCGGTTACGAGCAGTACTTC
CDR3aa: CASSLAGVGGYEQYF

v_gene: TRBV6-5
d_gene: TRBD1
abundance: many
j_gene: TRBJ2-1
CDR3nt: TGTGCCAGCAGTACCTGGACAGGGCAATACTCGGTCTACAATGAGCAGTTCTTC
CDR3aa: CASSTWTGQYSVYNEQFF

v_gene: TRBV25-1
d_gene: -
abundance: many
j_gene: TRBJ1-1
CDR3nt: TGTGCCAGCAGTGACGCCGGCCTTTCGACTGAAGCTTTCTTT
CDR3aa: CASSDAGLSTEAFF

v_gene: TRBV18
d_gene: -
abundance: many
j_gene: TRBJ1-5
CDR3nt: TGTGCCAGCTCTACGAGAGGACCGTTTGAAAATCAGCCCCAGCATTTT
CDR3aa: CASSTRGPFENQPQHF

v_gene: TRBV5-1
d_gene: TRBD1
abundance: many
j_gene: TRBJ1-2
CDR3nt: TGCGCCAGCAGCCTGGTGGACAGGGTTGGCGGCTACACCTTC
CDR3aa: CASSLVDRVGGYTF

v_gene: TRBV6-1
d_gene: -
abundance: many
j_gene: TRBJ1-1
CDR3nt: TGTGCCAGCACCCGTGGTGGGAGGCGGACTGAAGCTTTCTTT
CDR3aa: CASTRGGRRTEAFF

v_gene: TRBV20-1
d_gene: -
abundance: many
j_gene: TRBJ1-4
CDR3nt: TGCAGTGCTCCCTGGCTGGTGGAGGAAAAACTGTTTTTT
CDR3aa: CSAPWLVEEKLFF

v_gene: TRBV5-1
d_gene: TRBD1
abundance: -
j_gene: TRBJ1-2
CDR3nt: TGCGCCAGCAGCGGGGACAGGGGACTATATGGCTACACCTTC
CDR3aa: CASSGDRGLYGYTF

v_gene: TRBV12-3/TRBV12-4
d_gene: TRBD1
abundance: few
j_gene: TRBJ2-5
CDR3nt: TGTGCCAGCACCGTGACAGGGGGCTTGGAAGAGACCCAGTACTTC
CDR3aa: CASTVTGGLEETQYF

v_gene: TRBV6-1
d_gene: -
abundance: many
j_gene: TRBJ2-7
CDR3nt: TGTGCCAGCAGTGGGACAGCGCGTACCTACGGGCAGTACTTC
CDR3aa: CASSGTARTYGQYF

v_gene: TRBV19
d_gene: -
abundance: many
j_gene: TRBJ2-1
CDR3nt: TGTGCCAGTATTTTGGGGAATGAGCAGTTCTTC
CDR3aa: CASILGNEQFF

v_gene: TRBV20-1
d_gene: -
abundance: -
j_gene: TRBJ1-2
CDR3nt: TGCAGTGCGAGACCCCCCCGGACAGAGTATGGCTACACCTTC
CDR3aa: CSARPPRTEYGYTF

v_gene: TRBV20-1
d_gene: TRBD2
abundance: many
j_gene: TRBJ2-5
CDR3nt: TGCAGTGCTAGGGGGAGCGGGAGGGCCTCGGAGACCCAGTACTTC
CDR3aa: CSARGSGRASETQYF

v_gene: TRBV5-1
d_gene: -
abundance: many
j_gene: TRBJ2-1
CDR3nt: TGCGCCAGCAGCTTGAGCAGTAGCTCCTACAATGAGCAGTTCTTC
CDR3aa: CASSLSSSSYNEQFF

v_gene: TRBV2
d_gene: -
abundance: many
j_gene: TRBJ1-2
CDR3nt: TGTGCCAGCAGTGAACAGGACTATGGCTACACCTTC
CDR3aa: CASSEQDYGYTF

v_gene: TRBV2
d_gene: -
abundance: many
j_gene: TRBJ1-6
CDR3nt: TGTGCCAGCAGGTCCCCCAGGGAAGGGCCACCCCTCCACTTT
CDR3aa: CASRSPREGPPLHF